The clone carrying this T cell receptor (beta chain) was seen a few times. The authors' processing: Amplification of reference gene primers provided the estimated nucleated cell counts. Sequencing used immunoSEQ multiplex PCR; TCRdb keeps in-frame clones, though not all of them. For V, J and clone size, that table is used; D and trimming come from the DNA. The sample carries hundreds of thousands of clones, roughly 84% recorded once. Germline V gene sequence: CDR1 SGHAT, CDR2 FQNNGV. This CDR3 is 16 amino acids long. Trimming took 4 bases from V and 8 from J, leaving 23 bases between them. The sample belongs to a study of blood T cell repertoires in COVID-19. Turning to the study itself: The origin of the acute and convalescent COVID-19 samples was the United States, Italy and Spain. In each case, the material was cDNA or gDNA derived from T cells, B-cell-depleted T cells, or PBMCs.

This TCR was recovered from a woman aged 30 to 39 who had recovered from COVID-19. V gene TRBV11-2 combines with J gene TRBJ1-2; D is undetermined. Sequencing was done on a sample of PBMCs or T cells enriched from blood (not recorded which). The CDR3 loop reads CASSSVLLGPSGGYTF. Here the CDR3 DNA reads TGTGCCAGCAGCTCGGTCCTCCTAGGGCCCAGCGGGGGCTACACCTTC.